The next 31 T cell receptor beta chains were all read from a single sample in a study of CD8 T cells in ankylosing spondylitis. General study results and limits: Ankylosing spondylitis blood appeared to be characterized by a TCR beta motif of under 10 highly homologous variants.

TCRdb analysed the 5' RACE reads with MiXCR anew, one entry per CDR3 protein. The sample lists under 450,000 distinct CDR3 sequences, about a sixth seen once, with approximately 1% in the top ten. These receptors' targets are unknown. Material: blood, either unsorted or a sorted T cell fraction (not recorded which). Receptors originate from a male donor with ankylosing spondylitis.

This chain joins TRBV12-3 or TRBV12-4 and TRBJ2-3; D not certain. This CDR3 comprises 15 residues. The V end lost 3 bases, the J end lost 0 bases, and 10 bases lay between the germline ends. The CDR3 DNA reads TGTGCCAGCAGTTTTCGCGGCCACAGCACAGATACGCAGTATTTT. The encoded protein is CASSFRGHSTDTQYF.

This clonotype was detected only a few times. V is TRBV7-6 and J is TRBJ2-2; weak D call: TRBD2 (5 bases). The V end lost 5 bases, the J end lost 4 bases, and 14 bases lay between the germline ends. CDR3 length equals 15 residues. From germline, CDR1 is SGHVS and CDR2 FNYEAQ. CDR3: CASSPGEYSTGELFF. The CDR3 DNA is TGTGCCAGCAGCCCCGGGGAGTACAGCACCGGGGAGCTGTTTTTT.

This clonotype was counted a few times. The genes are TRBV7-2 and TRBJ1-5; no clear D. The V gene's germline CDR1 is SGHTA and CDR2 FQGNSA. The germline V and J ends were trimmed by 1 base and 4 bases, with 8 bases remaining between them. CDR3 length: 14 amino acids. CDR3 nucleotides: TGTGCCAGCAGCTTAGGTCACACAAATCAGCCCCAGCATTTT. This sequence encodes CASSLGHTNQPQHF.

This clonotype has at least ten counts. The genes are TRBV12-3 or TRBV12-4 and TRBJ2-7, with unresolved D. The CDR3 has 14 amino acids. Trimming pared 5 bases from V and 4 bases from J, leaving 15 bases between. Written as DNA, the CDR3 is TGTGCCAGCAGTCCCCCGGGTAGCAGTTACGAGCAGTACTTC. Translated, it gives CASSPPGSSYEQYF.

DNA of the CDR3: TGTGCCATCAGTCAAACTAGCGGGGACTACAATGAGCAGTTCTTC. It encodes CAISQTSGDYNEQFF. The chain recombines TRBV10-3 with TRBJ2-1; 10 positions agree with TRBD2. The CDR3 totals 15 residues. Unmatched junction bases numbered 4, after V lost 5 bases and J lost 3 bases. From germline, CDR1 is ENHRY and CDR2 SYGVKD.

The CDR3 here is CASSLSTRNEQFF. The CDR3 DNA reads as TGTGCCAGCAGCTTAAGTACGCGCAATGAGCAGTTCTTC. The chain is built from TRBV7-2 and TRBJ2-1, with unresolved D. The CDR3 consists of 13 residues. In germline, CDR1 is SGHTA, CDR2 FQGNSA. Trimming pared 2 bases from V and 6 bases from J, leaving 8 bases between.

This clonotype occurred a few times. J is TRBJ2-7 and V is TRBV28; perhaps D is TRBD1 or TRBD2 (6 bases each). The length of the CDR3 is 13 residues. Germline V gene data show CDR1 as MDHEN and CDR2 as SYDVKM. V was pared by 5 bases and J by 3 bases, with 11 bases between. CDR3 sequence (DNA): TGTGCCAGCAGTGCGGGACAACTCTACGAGCAGTACTTC. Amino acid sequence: CASSAGQLYEQYF.

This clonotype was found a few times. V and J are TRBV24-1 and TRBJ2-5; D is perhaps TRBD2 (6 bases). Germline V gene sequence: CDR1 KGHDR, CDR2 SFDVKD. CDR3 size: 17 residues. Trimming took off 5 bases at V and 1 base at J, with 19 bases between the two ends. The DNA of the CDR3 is TGTGCCACCAGTGGACCCGTCCGTGCGGGAAGCCAAGAGACCCAGTACTTC. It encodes CATSGPVRAGSQETQYF.

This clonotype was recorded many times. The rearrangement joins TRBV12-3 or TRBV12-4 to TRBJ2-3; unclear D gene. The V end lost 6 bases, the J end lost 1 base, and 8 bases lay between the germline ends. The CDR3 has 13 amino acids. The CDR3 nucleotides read TGTGCCAGCAGGGTTGGGGGCACAGATACGCAGTATTTT. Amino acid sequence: CASRVGGTDTQYF.

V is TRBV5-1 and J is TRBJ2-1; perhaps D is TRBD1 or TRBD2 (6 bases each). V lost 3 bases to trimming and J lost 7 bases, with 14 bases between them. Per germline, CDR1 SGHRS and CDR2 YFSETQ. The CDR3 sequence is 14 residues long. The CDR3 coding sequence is TGCGCCAGCAGCTGGGGGGCGACGAAGAATGAGCAGTTCTTC. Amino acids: CASSWGATKNEQFF.

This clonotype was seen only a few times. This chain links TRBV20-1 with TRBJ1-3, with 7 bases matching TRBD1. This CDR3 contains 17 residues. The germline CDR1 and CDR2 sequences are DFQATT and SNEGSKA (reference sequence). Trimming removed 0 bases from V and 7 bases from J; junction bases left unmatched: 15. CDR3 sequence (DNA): TGCAGTGCTAGAGAAAAGGGCCCCGGGACAGCCGGTAACACCATATATTTT. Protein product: CSAREKGPGTAGNTIYF.

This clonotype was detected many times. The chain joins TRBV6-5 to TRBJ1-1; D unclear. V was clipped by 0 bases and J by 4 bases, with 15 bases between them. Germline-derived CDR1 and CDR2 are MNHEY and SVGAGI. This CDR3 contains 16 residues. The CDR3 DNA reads TGTGCCAGCAGTTACTCCGCGAGTGGCGCGAGCACTGAAGCTTTCTTT. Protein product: CASSYSASGASTEAFF.

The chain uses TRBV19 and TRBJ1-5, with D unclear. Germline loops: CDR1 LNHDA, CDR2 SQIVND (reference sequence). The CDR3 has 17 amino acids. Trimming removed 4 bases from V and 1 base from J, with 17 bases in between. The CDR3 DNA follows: TGTGCCAGTAGTACACCCCTCGACCGGAGGAGCAATCAGCCCCAGCATTTT. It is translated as CASSTPLDRRSNQPQHF.

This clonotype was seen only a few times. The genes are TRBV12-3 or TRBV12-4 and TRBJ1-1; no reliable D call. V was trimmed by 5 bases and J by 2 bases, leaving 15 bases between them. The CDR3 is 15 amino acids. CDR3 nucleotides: TGTGCCAGCAGTCCCCGGGGAGGGATAAACACTGAAGCTTTCTTT. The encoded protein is CASSPRGGINTEAFF.

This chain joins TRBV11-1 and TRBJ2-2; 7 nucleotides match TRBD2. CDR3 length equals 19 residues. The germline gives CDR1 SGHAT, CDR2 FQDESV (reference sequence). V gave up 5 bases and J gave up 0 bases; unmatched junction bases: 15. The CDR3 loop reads CASSPAALAGTSNTGELFF. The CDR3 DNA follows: TGTGCCAGCAGCCCCGCTGCCTTAGCGGGTACTTCGAACACCGGGGAGCTGTTTTTT.

In nucleotides, the CDR3 is TGCGCCAGCAGCCAAGATGAGGGGTTTACAGATACGCAGTATTTT. This codes for CASSQDEGFTDTQYF. The chain couples TRBV4-3 to TRBJ2-3; D possibly uses TRBD1 or TRBD2 (5 bases each). V lost 0 bases, J lost 3 bases, and 10 bases lay in between. Per the germline V gene, CDR1 is LGHNA and CDR2 is YSLEER. This CDR3 has 15 residues.

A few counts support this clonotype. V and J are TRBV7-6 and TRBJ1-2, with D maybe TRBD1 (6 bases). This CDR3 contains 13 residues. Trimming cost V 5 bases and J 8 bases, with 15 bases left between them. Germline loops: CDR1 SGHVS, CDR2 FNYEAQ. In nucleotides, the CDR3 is TGTGCCAGCAGCCCAAACGAGGGGGACGGCTACACCTTC. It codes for CASSPNEGDGYTF.

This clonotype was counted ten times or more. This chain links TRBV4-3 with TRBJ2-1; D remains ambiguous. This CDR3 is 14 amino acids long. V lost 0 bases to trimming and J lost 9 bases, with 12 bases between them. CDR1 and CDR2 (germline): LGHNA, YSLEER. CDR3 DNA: TGCGCCAGCAGCCAAGATAAGGGAATTGGTGAGCAGTTCTTC. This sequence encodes CASSQDKGIGEQFF.

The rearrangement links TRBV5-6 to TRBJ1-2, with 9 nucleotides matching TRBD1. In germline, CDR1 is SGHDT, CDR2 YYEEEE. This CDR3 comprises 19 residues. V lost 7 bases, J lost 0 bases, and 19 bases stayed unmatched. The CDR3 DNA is TGTGCCAGCGGCAGCTGGACCCTCGACAGGGGGAAAGCTAACTATGGCTACACCTTC. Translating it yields CASGSWTLDRGKANYGYTF.

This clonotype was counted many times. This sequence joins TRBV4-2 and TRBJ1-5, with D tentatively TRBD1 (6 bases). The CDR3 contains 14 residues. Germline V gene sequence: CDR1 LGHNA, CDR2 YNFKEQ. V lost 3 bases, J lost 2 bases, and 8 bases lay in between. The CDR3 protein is CASSQGAGNQPQHF. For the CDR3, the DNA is TGTGCCAGCAGCCAGGGGGCCGGCAATCAGCCCCAGCATTTT.

In DNA form, the CDR3 reads TGCAGCGTTAGGGCCTCCGACAGGGAGAATCAGCCCCAGCATTTT. It yields the protein CSVRASDRENQPQHF. The chain uses TRBV29-1 and TRBJ1-5; 7 positions agree with TRBD1. The CDR3 is 15 amino acids. Germline CDR1 reads SQVTM; CDR2 reads ANQGSEA. With 5 bases clipped from V and 4 bases from J, the junction kept 11 bases outside the gene matches.

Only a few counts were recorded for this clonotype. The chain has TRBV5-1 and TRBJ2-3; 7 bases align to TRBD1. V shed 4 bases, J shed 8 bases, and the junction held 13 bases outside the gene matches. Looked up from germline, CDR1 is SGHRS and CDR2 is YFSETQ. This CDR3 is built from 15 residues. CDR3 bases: TGCGCCAGCAGCATAGGACAGGCCACGCTGGGTACGCAGTATTTT. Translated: CASSIGQATLGTQYF.

The CDR3 DNA sequence: TGCGCCAGCAGCGGGGGACAGACTAACTATGGCTACACCTTC. It yields the protein CASSGGQTNYGYTF. V and J are TRBV5-1 and TRBJ1-2; 7 bases align to TRBD1. The germline V gene encodes CDR1 SGHRS and CDR2 YFSETQ. The CDR3 sequence is 14 residues long. The V and J ends lost 4 bases and 0 bases, in that order; junction bases with no gene match: 3. The whole variable domain, filled in from reference TRBV5-1 and TRBJ1-2, reads KAGVTQTPRYLIKTRGQQVTLSCSPISGHRSVSWYQQTPGQGLQFLFEYFSETQRNKGNFPGRFSGRQFSNSRSEMNVSTLELGDSALYLCASSGGQTNYGYTFGSGTRLTVV.

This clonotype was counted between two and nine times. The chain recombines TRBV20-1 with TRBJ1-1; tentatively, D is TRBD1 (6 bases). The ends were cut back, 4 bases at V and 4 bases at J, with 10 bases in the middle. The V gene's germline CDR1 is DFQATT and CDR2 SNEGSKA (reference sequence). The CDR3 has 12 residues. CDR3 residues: CSAMGGGTEAFF. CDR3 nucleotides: TGCAGTGCTATGGGGGGCGGCACTGAAGCTTTCTTT.

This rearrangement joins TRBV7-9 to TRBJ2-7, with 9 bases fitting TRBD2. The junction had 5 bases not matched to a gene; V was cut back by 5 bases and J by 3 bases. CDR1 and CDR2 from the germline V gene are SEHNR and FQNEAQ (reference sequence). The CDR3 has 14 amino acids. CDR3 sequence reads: CASSLSGSHYEQYF. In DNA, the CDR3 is TGTGCCAGCAGCCTTAGCGGGAGCCACTACGAGCAGTACTTC.

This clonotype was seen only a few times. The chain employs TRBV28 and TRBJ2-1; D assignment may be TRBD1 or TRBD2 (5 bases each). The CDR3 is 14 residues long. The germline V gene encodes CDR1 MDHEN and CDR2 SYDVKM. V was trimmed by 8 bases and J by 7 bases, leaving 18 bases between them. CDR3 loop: CASGDGTSVNEQFF. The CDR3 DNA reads TGTGCCAGCGGGGACGGGACCTCTGTTAATGAGCAGTTCTTC.

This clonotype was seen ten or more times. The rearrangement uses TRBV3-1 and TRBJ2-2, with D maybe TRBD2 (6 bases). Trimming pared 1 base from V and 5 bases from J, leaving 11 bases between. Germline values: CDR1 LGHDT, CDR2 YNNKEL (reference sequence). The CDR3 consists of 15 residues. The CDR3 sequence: CASSQGWRATGELFF. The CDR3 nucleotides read TGTGCCAGCAGCCAAGGTTGGAGGGCTACCGGGGAGCTGTTTTTT.

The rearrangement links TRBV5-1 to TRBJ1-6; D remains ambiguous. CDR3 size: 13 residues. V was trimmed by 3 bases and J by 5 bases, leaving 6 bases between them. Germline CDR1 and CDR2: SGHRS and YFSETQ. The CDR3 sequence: CASSYSNNSPLHF. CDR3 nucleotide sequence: TGCGCCAGCAGCTACAGCAATAATTCACCCCTCCACTTT. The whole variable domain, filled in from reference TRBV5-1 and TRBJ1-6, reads KAGVTQTPRYLIKTRGQQVTLSCSPISGHRSVSWYQQTPGQGLQFLFEYFSETQRNKGNFPGRFSGRQFSNSRSEMNVSTLELGDSALYLCASSYSNNSPLHFGNGTRLTVT.

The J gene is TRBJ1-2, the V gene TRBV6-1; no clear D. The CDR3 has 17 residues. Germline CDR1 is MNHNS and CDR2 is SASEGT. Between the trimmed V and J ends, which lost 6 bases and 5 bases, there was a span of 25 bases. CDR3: CASSRGVGGSLTYGYTF. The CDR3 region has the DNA TGTGCCAGCAGCCGCGGCGTTGGAGGGAGTCTTACTTATGGCTACACCTTC.

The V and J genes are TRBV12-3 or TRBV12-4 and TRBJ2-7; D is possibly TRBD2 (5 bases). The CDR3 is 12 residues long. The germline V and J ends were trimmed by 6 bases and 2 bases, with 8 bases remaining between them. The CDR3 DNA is TGTGCCAGCAGGGACGGGGCCTACGAGCAGTACTTC. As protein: CASRDGAYEQYF.

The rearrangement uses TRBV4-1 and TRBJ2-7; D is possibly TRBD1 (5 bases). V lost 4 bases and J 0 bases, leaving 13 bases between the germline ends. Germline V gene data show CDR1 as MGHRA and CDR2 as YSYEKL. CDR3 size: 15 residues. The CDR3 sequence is CASSPTTVSSYEQYF. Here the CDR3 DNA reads TGCGCCAGCAGCCCGACGACAGTGAGCTCCTACGAGCAGTACTTC.